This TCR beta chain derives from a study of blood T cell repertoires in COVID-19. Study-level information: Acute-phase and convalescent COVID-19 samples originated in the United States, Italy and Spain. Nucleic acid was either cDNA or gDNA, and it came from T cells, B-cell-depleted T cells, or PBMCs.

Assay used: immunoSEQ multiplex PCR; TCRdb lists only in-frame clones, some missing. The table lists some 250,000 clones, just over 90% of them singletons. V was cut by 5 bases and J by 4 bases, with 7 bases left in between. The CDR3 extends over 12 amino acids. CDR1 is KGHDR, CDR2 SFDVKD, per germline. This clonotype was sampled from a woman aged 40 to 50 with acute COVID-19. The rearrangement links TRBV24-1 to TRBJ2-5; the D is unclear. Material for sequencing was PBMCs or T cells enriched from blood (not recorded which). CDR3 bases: TGTGCCACCAGTGCCCCCCGAGAGACCCAGTACTTC. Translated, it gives CATSAPRETQYF.